This TCR beta chain was sequenced for a study of T cell responses to AZD1222 COVID-19 vaccine. This CDR3 is 13 amino acids long. The V end lost 0 bases, the J end lost 14 bases, and 11 bases lay between the germline ends. Profiling relied on immunoSEQ multiplex PCR, and the TCRdb table lists in-frame clones only, not all of them. The repertoire holds about 150,000 clones, with 75% to 95% as singletons. The sequenced sample was peripheral blood, obtained on day 0 of AZD1222 vaccination. This chain links TRBV23-1 with TRBJ1-6; D is unclear. TRBV23-1 is identified as an open reading frame with a role that is uncertain. This TCR was recovered from an adult in good health. CDR3 coding DNA: TGCGCCAGCAGTCAATCTCAGGTTTTTTCCCTCCACTTT. This translates into CASSQSQVFSLHF.